A selection of T cell receptor beta chains follows, all from one sample in a study of shared clonotypes between healthy human individuals. Repertoires were generated with immunoSEQ multiplex PCR, while TCRdb's copy carries only in-frame clones and drops some. Here the sample spans about 680,000 clones, roughly nine tenths being singletons. Sequencing was performed on naive CD8+ T cells sorted from blood. These receptors were taken from a man aged 30 to 39 in good health. The CDR3 runs from the conserved cysteine through the conserved F or W. A D gene is named only where the DNA matches it firmly. Clone size is shown for a subset of rows, as once, few, many or a class of expanded clone.

j_gene	d_gene	abundance	v_gene	CDR3nt	CDR3aa
TRBJ2-7	-	-	TRBV10-3	TGTGCCATCAGTGAGGGTAGCTACAGTTTCTACGAGCAGTACTTC	CAISEGSYSFYEQYF
TRBJ2-3	-	once	TRBV4-1	TGCGCCAGCAGCCAAGATGTCCTCGGGTCGCAGTATTTT	CASSQDVLGSQYF
TRBJ2-7	TRBD1	-	TRBV7-2	TGTGCCAGCAGCCCGGGACAGGGGCCCTACGAGCAGTACTTC	CASSPGQGPYEQYF
TRBJ2-1	-	-	TRBV27	TGTGCCAGCACTCCCAGTGCCTACAATGAGCAGTTCTTC	CASTPSAYNEQFF
TRBJ1-5	-	-	TRBV5-4	TGTGCCAGCAGCTTGTCGGGTCACGGACAGCCCCAGCATTTT	CASSLSGHGQPQHF
TRBJ2-7	-	-	TRBV7-8	TGTGCCAGCAGCTCCCCCCGTCGTTACGAGCAGTACTTC	CASSSPRRYEQYF
TRBJ2-3	-	-	TRBV27	TGTGCCAGCAGTTTAGTTTGGCGGAGCACAGATACGCAGTATTTT	CASSLVWRSTDTQYF
TRBJ2-7	TRBD1	-	TRBV7-9	TGTGCCAGCAGCCTGCCTGACAGGGGGTTCGAGCAGTACTTC	CASSLPDRGFEQYF
TRBJ2-3	-	-	TRBV7-8	TGTGCCAGCAGCCATACTATTTCAGATACGCAGTATTTT	CASSHTISDTQYF
TRBJ2-1	TRBD2	-	TRBV29-1	TGCAGCGTTGGCCCTTTACTAGCGGGAGGCAATGAGCAGTTCTTC	CSVGPLLAGGNEQFF
TRBJ2-7	TRBD2	-	TRBV6-1	TGTGCCAGCAGTGAATCGGGACTAGCGGGAGACGGCGAGCAGTACTTC	CASSESGLAGDGEQYF
TRBJ2-1	-	once	TRBV2	TGTGCCAGAGAGGACGGCGTAAAGGGTCTTGAGCAGTTCTTC	CAREDGVKGLEQFF
TRBJ2-1	-	-	TRBV11-2	TGTGCCAGCCAGTTAACCCTCGAGCAGTTCTTC	CASQLTLEQFF
TRBJ1-3	TRBD1	-	TRBV2	TGTGCCAGCAGGGCTCAGGGGGGAACCTCTGGAAACACCATATATTTT	CASRAQGGTSGNTIYF
TRBJ2-7	-	once	TRBV7-9	TGTGCCAGCAGCCGCAAGACAGGAGGCGAGCAGTACTTC	CASSRKTGGEQYF
TRBJ2-1	TRBD2	-	TRBV27	TGTGCCAGCAGGAGAGGCGCTCTAGCGGTCCCCGGGAGCAACAATGAGCAGTTCTTC	CASRRGALAVPGSNNEQFF
TRBJ2-7	TRBD2	-	TRBV4-3	TGCGCCAGCAGCCAATACAGCGGGAGGGTAAAGTCCTACGAGCAGTACTTC	CASSQYSGRVKSYEQYF
TRBJ2-3	TRBD2	-	TRBV19	TGTGCCAGTAGTATTAAGCCCGGGACTAGAAGGTCAGATACGCAGTATTTT	CASSIKPGTRRSDTQYF
TRBJ2-3	-	once	TRBV7-3	TGTGCCAGCAGCTTCGGCAGGCGGGCCTACACAGATACGCAGTATTTT	CASSFGRRAYTDTQYF
TRBJ2-7	TRBD1	few	TRBV7-6	TGTGCCAGCAGCTTAGCCCCGGGACAGACCTCCTACGAGCAGTACTTC	CASSLAPGQTSYEQYF
TRBJ2-2	-	once	TRBV7-9	TGTGCCAGCAGCCCACCCACCCCATTCCGGGACGCCACCGGGGAGCTGTTTTTT	CASSPPTPFRDATGELFF
TRBJ2-7	-	once	TRBV6-5	TGTGCCAGCAGTTACTCGAAGGTCGGCGAGCAGTACTTC	CASSYSKVGEQYF